This entry concerns a single T cell receptor (beta chain). The antigen is not known. Time point meaning: recipient sample about 28 days before transplant, after cytoreduction. TCRdb's copy holds only in-frame clones and misses some; the assay was immunoSEQ multiplex PCR. Among more than 750 clones listed, roughly 52% were seen once. The source of the sample is a study of T cell clonotyping in hematopoietic cell transplantation. Regarding the study as a whole: Few recipient clonotypes overlapped donors; over 95% were de novo at given depth.

Between the trimmed V and J ends, which lost 5 bases and 2 bases, there was a span of 8 bases. The germline V gene has CDR1 GTSNPN and CDR2 SVGIG (reference sequence). The CDR3 is made up of 12 amino acids. This specimen was peripheral blood mononuclear cells, taken before stem cell transplant. The chain carries TRBV30 and TRBJ2-3; D perhaps matches TRBD1 (5 bases). The receptor was derived from a middle-aged man with myelofibrosis. Some clones in this sample may be carry-over from other donors' samples. In nucleotides, the CDR3 is TGTGCCTGGGCAGGGTCCACAGATACGCAGTATTTT. This encodes CAWAGSTDTQYF.